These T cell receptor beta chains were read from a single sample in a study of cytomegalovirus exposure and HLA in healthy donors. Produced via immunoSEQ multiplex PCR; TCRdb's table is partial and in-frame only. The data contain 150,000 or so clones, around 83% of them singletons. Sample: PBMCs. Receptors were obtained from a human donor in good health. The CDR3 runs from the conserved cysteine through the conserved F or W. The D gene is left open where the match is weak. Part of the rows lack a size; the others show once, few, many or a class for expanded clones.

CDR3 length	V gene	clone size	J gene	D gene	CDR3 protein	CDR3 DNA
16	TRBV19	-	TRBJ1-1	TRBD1	CASSKWTGAGNTEAFF	TGTGCCAGTAGTAAATGGACAGGGGCGGGTAACACTGAAGCTTTCTTT
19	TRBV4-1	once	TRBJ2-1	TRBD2	CASSQDEGLAGEVRNEQFF	TGCGCCAGCAGCCAAGATGAGGGACTAGCGGGAGAGGTTCGGAATGAGCAGTTCTTC
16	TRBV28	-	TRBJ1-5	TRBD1	CASVKGTAYSNQPQHF	TGTGCCAGCGTCAAAGGGACAGCTTATAGCAATCAGCCCCAGCATTTT
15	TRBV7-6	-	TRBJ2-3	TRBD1	CASSFRGQDTDTQYF	TGTGCCAGCAGCTTCAGGGGACAGGACACAGATACGCAGTATTTT
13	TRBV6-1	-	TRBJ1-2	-	CASSESGVNGYTF	TGTGCCAGCAGTGAGTCCGGGGTGAATGGCTACACCTTC
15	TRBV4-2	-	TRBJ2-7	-	CASSPIAEGPYEQYF	TGTGCCAGCAGCCCAATAGCGGAGGGCCCCTACGAGCAGTACTTC
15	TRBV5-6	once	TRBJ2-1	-	CASSQVIAAYNEQFF	TGTGCCAGCAGCCAGGTCATAGCGGCTTACAATGAGCAGTTCTTC
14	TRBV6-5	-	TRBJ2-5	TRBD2	CASSRSGGAETQYF	TGTGCCAGCAGTCGATCCGGGGGGGCTGAGACCCAGTACTTC
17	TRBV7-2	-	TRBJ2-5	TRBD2	CASSLALSSGGGGTQYF	TGTGCCAGCAGCTTAGCTTTGTCTAGCGGGGGGGGAGGGACCCAGTACTTC
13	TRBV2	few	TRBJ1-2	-	CASTRTEVYGYTF	TGTGCCAGCACGAGGACAGAGGTCTATGGCTACACCTTC
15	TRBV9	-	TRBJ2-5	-	CASSARDTRGETQYF	TGTGCCAGCAGCGCCCGGGACACGCGCGGGGAGACCCAGTACTTC
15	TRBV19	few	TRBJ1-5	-	CASWGENRGNQPQHF	TGTGCCAGTTGGGGTGAAAACAGGGGCAATCAGCCCCAGCATTTT
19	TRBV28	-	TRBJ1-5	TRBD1	CASRLLSGGELYSNQPQHF	TGTGCCAGCAGACTACTATCAGGGGGCGAGCTTTATAGCAATCAGCCCCAGCATTTT
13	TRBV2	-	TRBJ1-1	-	CASSGTRNTEAFF	TGTGCCAGCAGTGGGACAAGGAACACTGAAGCTTTCTTT
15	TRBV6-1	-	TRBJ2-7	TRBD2	CASSEEAGDYYEQYF	TGTGCCAGCAGTGAAGAAGCCGGGGACTACTACGAGCAGTACTTC
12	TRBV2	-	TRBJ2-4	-	CASSEGPNIQYF	TGTGCCAGCAGTGAAGGGCCAAACATTCAGTACTTC
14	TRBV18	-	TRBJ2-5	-	CASSPRTEQETQYF	TGTGCCAGCTCACCACGTACAGAACAAGAGACCCAGTACTTC
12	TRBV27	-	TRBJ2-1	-	CASSQRQATPFF	TGTGCCAGCAGTCAGCGACAGGCAACACCCTTCTTC
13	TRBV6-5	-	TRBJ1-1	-	CASRRYFNTEAFF	TGTGCCAGCAGGCGTTACTTTAACACTGAAGCTTTCTTT
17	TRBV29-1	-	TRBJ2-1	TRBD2	CSALATSGRTSYNEQFF	TGCAGCGCCCTTGCGACTAGCGGGAGGACCTCCTACAATGAGCAGTTCTTC
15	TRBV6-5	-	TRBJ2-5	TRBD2	CASSYASGSVETQYF	TGTGCCAGCAGTTACGCTAGCGGGAGTGTGGAGACCCAGTACTTC
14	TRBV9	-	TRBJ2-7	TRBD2	CASSLSGGEDEQYF	TGTGCCAGCAGCCTCAGCGGGGGGGAAGACGAGCAGTACTTC
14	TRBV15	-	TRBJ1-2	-	CATSRDGTVGGYTF	TGTGCCACCAGCAGAGATGGAACAGTTGGTGGCTACACCTTC
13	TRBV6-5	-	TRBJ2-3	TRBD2	CASSYGLAGGHHF	TGTGCCAGCAGTTACGGGCTAGCGGGGGGGCATCATTTT
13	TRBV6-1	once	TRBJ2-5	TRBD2	CASKVAGGETQYF	TGTGCCAGCAAGGTAGCGGGAGGAGAGACCCAGTACTTC
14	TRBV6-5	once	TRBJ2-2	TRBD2	CASRPAGGTGELFF	TGTGCCAGCCGCCCCGCGGGGGGAACCGGGGAGCTGTTTTTT